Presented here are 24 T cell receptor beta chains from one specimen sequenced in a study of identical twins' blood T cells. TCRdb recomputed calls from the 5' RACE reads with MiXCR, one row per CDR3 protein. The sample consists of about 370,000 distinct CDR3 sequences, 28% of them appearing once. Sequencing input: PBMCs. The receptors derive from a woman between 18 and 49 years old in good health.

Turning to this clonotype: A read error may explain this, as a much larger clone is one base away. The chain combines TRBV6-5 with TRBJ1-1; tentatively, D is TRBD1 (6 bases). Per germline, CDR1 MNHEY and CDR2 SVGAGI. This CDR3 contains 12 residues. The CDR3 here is CACRGPNTEAFF. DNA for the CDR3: TGTGCCTGCAGGGGCCCCAACACTGAAGCTTTCTTT.

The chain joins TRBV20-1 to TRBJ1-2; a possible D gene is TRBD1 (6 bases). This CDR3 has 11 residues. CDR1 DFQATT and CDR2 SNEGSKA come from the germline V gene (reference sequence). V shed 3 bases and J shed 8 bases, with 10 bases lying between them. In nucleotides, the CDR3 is TGCAGTGCTAGGTGGACAGCGGGCTACACCTTC. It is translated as CSARWTAGYTF.

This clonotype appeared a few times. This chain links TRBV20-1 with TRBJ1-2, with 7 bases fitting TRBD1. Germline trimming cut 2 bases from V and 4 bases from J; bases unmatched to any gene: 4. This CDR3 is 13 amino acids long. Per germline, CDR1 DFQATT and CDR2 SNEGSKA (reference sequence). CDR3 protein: CSARTGTVYGYTF. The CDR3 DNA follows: TGCAGTGCTAGAACCGGGACAGTCTATGGCTACACCTTC.

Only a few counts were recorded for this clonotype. The CDR3 spells CASSMVGGTDTQYF. Here the CDR3 DNA reads TGTGCCAGCAGTATGGTTGGGGGCACAGATACGCAGTATTTT. The rearrangement links TRBV28 to TRBJ2-3; D is undetermined. This CDR3 comprises 14 residues. Between the trimmed V and J ends, which lost 5 bases and 1 base, there was a span of 10 bases. CDR1 is MDHEN, CDR2 SYDVKM, per germline. The whole variable domain, remainder taken from reference TRBV28 and TRBJ2-3, is DVKVTQSSRYLVKRTGEKVFLECVQDMDHENMFWYRQDPGLGLRLIYFSYDVKMKEKGDIPEGYSVSREKKERFSLILESASTNQTSMYLCASSMVGGTDTQYFGPGTRLTVL.

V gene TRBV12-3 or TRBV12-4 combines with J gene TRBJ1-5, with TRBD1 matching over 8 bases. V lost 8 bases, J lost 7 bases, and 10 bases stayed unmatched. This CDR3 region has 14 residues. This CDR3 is CASRPQGVDQPQHF. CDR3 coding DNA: TGTGCCAGCCGACCACAGGGGGTCGACCAGCCCCAGCATTTT.

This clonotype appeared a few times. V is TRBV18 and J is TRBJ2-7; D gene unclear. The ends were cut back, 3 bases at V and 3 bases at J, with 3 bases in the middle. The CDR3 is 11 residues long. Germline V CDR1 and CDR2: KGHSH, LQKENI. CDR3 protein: CASSPNYEQYF. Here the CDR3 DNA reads TGTGCCAGCTCACCTAACTACGAGCAGTACTTC.

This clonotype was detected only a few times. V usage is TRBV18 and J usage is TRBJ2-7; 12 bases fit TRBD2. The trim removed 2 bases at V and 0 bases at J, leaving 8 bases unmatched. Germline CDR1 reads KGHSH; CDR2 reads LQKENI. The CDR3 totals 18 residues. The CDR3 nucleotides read TGTGCCAGCTCACCAAGACTAGCGGGAGAATCGTCCTCCTACGAGCAGTACTTC. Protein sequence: CASSPRLAGESSSYEQYF.

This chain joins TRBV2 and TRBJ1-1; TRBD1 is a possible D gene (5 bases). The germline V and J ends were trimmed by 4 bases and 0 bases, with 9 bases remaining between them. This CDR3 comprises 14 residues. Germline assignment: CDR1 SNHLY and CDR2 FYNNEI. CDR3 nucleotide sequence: TGTGCCAGCAGTGCGGGGGGTATGAACACTGAAGCTTTCTTT. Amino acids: CASSAGGMNTEAFF.

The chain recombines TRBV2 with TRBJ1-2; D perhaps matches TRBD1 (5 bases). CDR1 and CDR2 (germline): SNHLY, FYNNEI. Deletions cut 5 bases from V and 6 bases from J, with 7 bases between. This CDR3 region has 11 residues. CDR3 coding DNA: TGTGCCAGCAGTTCGGGGGATGGCTACACCTTC. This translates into CASSSGDGYTF. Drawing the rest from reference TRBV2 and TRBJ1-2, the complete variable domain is EPEVTQTPSHQVTQMGQEVILRCVPISNHLYFYWYRQILGQKVEFLVSFYNNEISEKSEIFDDQFSVERPDGSNFTLKIRSTKLEDSAMYFCASSSGDGYTFGSGTRLTVV.

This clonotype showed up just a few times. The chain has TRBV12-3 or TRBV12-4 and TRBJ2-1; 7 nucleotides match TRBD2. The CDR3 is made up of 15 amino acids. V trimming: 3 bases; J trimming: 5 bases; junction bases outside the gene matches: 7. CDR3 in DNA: TGTGCCAGCAGTTTTGTTACAGCGGGAAACAATGAGCAGTTCTTC. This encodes CASSFVTAGNNEQFF.

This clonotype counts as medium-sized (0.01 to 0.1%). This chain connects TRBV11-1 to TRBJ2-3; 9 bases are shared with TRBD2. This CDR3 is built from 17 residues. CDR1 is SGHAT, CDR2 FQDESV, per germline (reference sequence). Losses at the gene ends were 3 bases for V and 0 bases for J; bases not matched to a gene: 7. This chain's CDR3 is CASSLGRSGGSTDTQYF. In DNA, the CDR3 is TGTGCCAGCAGCTTGGGCCGTAGCGGGGGCAGCACAGATACGCAGTATTTT.

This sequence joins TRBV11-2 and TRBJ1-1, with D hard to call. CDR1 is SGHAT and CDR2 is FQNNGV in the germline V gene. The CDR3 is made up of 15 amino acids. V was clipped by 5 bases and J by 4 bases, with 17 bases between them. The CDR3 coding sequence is TGTGCCAGCAGCCAATTGAGCCAAGGGTCCACTGAAGCTTTCTTT. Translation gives CASSQLSQGSTEAFF.

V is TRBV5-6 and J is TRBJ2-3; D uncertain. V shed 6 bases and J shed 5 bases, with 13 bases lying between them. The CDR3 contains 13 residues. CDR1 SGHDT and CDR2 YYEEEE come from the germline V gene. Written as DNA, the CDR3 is TGTGCCAGCAAGCCTTTATGGGGAGATACGCAGTATTTT. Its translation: CASKPLWGDTQYF.

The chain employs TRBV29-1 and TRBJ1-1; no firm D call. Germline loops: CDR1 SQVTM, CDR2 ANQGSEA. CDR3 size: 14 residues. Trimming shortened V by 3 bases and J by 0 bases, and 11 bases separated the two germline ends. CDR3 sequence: CSVELAGVNTEAFF. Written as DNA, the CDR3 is TGCAGCGTTGAGTTAGCAGGAGTGAACACTGAAGCTTTCTTT.

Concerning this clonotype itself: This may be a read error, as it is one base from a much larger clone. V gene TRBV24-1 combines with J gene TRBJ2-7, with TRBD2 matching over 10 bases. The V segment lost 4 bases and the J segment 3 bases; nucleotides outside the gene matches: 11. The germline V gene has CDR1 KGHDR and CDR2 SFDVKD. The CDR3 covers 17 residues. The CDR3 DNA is TGTGCCACCAGTGACCCGGGACTAGCGTGGATTTACTACGAGCAGTACTTC. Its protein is CATSDPGLAWIYYEQYF.

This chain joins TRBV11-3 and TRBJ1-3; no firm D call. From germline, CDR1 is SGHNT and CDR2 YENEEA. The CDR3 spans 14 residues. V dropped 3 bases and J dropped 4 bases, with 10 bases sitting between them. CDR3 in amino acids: CASSLRQTGNTIYF. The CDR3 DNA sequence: TGTGCCAGCAGCTTGCGACAAACCGGAAACACCATATATTTT.

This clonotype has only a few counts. The CDR3 is CSVEGQGMSGETQYF. The CDR3 DNA follows: TGCAGCGTTGAAGGACAGGGGATGAGCGGAGAGACCCAGTACTTC. The chain recombines TRBV29-1 with TRBJ2-5, with 8 nucleotides matching TRBD1. V lost 1 base to trimming and J lost 4 bases; unmatched junction nucleotides: 8. Germline CDR1 SQVTM, CDR2 ANQGSEA. The CDR3 totals 15 residues.

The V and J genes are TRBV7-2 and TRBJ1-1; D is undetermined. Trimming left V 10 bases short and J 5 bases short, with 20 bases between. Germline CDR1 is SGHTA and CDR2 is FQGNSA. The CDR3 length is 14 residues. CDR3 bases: TGTGCCACCCAGCTTGGTCCCTTGAGGACTGAAGCTTTCTTT. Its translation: CATQLGPLRTEAFF.

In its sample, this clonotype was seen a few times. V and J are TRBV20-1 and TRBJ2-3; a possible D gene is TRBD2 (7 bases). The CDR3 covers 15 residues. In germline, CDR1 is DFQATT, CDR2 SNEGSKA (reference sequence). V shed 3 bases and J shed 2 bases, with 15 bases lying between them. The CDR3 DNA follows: TGCAGTGCTAGCACAAGGGGGGGGATCACAGATACGCAGTATTTT. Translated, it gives CSASTRGGITDTQYF.

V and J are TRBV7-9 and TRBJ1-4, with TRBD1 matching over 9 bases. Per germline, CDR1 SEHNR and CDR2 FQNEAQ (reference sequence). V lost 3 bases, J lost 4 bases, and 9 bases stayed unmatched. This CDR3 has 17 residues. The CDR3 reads CASSLGGQGWGNEKLFF. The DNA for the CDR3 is TGTGCCAGCAGCTTGGGGGGACAGGGATGGGGTAATGAAAAACTGTTTTTT.

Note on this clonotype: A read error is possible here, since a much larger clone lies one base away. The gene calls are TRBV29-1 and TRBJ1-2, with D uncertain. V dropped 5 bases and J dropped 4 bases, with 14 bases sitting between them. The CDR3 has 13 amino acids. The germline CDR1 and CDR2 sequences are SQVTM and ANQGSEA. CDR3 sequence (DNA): TGCAGCGTTTATTGGCAGGAAAGCTATGGCTACACCTTC. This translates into CSVYWQESYGYTF.

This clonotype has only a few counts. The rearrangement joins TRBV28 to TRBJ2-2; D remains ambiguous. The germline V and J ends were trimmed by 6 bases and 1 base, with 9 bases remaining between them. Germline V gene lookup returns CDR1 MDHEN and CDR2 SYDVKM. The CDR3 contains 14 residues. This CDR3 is CASRLELNTGELFF. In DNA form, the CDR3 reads TGTGCCAGCAGGTTAGAATTGAACACCGGGGAGCTGTTTTTT.

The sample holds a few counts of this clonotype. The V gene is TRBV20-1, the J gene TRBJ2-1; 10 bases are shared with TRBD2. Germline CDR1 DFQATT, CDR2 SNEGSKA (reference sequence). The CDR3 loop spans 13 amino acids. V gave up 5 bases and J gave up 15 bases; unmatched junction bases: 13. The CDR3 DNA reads TGCAGTGCTGGGCCTAGCGGGAGTCTTCGTCTGTTCTTC. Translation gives CSAGPSGSLRLFF.

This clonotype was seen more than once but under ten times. The CDR3 reads CSARDRQGGETQYF. In nucleotides, the CDR3 is TGCAGTGCTAGAGATAGACAGGGGGGAGAGACCCAGTACTTC. V is TRBV20-1 and J is TRBJ2-5; TRBD1 agrees at 9 bases. V shed 0 bases and J 4 bases; nucleotides not matched to a gene: 3. From germline, CDR1 is DFQATT and CDR2 SNEGSKA (reference sequence). CDR3 length equals 14 residues.